The clone carrying this T cell receptor beta chain was counted a few times. What it recognizes is unknown. This entry belongs to a study of identical twins. Study observations and caveats: Weaker excess sharing between twins was seen in beta out-of-frame sequences.

Germline V gives CDR1 SGHTA, CDR2 FQGNSA. V trimming: 5 bases; J trimming: 6 bases; junction bases outside the gene matches: 7. This CDR3 has 16 residues. TCRdb reprocessed the 5' RACE reads with MiXCR, giving one entry per CDR3 protein. The sample gives roughly 720,000 distinct CDR3 sequences, 15% to 20% of which show up once; 13% is in the top ten. The same data also went into a second study, on T cells expressing NK-cell markers.

The source material was PBMCs. The rearrangement uses TRBV7-2 and TRBJ2-1, with 13 positions matching TRBD2. This receptor was identified in a woman younger than 30 in good health. Written as DNA, the CDR3 is TGTGCCAGCAGCCGGACTAGCGGGAGCGGAGTCAATGAGCAGTTCTTC. This encodes CASSRTSGSGVNEQFF.